The clone carrying this TCR beta chain is medium-sized by frequency. TRB amplification used around 0.25 ug of peripheral blood genomic DNA. This entry belongs to a study of T cell clusters in autoimmune cytopenias. As for the study in general: A median age of approximately 60 years and mean of approximately 50 years characterized healthy donor controls.

TRB rearrangements were amplified by touch-down multiplex PCR with mixed TRB-A/B primers. Reanalyzing the multiplex PCR reads, TCRdb keeps one entry per CDR3 protein, without DNA. The table gives roughly 5,000 distinct CDR3 sequences; the top ten clones make up roughly 18% of it. This CDR3 spans 15 amino acids. Germline V gene sequence: CDR1 SEHNR, CDR2 FQNEAQ (reference sequence). Another study also made use of these data, one on T cell repertoires in aging, cancer and after chemotherapy. That paper states: Loss of evenness, beyond lost richness, contributed to age-related TCR diversity decline in cancer patients.

The TCR originated in a human donor in good health. Sequenced material: peripheral blood. V is TRBV7-9 and J is TRBJ2-5; without DNA, the TCRdb call of TRBD1 cannot be checked. CDR3 residues: CASSLGGSGKETQYF. The full variable domain, its missing parts supplied by reference TRBV7-9 and TRBJ2-5, is DTGVSQNPRHKITKRGQNVTFRCDPISEHNRLYWYRQTLGQGPEFLTYFQNEAQLEKSRLLSDRFSAERPKGSFSTLEIQRTEQGDSAMYLCASSLGGSGKETQYFGPGTRLLVL.